What follows are 28 T cell receptor beta chains derived from one specimen sequenced in a study of T cell responses to AZD1222 COVID-19 vaccine. Produced via immunoSEQ multiplex PCR; TCRdb's table is partial and in-frame only. The table includes under 200,000 clones, almost 90% detected once. Material: peripheral blood, obtained on day 0 of AZD1222 vaccination. Every receptor here comes from an adult in good health.

The chain couples TRBV5-6 to TRBJ2-1; either TRBD1 or TRBD2 may fit D (5 bases each). The CDR3 covers 14 residues. The V end lost 6 bases, the J end lost 4 bases, and 14 bases lay between the germline ends. From germline, CDR1 is SGHDT and CDR2 YYEEEE. As DNA, the CDR3 is TGTGCCAGCATTGGGGGAGTTGATTACAATGAGCAGTTCTTC. Residues: CASIGGVDYNEQFF.

In nucleotides, the CDR3 is TGCAGCGGGCTGGCCCCTACCGAGGGCTACACCTTC. Translating it yields CSGLAPTEGYTF. This chain connects TRBV29-1 to TRBJ1-2; D unresolved. This CDR3 spans 12 amino acids. The germline V and J ends were trimmed by 7 bases and 8 bases, with 17 bases remaining between them. Germline CDR1 and CDR2: SQVTM and ANQGSEA.

Concerning this clone: The junction differs from germline at one of its ends, possibly a read error. The chain combines TRBV11-2 with TRBJ2-7; possible D gene TRBD2, 6 bases. Per germline, CDR1 SGHAT and CDR2 FQNNGV. There are 11 residues in the CDR3. The CDR3 loop is CATSEGGEQYF. The CDR3 nucleotides are TGTGCCACCAGCGAGGGAGGCGAGCAGTACTTC.

V and J are TRBV3-1 (or the pseudogene TRBV3-2) and TRBJ2-2; TRBD1 matches at 8 bases. Looked up from germline, CDR1 is LGHDT and CDR2 is YNNKEL (reference sequence). With V trimmed by 4 bases and J by 0 bases, 7 bases remained unmatched. The CDR3 runs 17 residues. Here the CDR3 DNA reads TGTGCCAGCAGCCCCTCAGGGGGCGGCGCGAACACCGGGGAGCTGTTTTTT. The encoded protein is CASSPSGGGANTGELFF.

V usage is TRBV4-2 and J usage is TRBJ2-5, with D maybe TRBD1 (6 bases). This CDR3 is built from 15 residues. V lost 0 bases to trimming and J lost 4 bases, with 12 bases between them. Germline CDR1 is LGHNA and CDR2 is YNFKEQ. Here the CDR3 reads CASSQEQGRGETQYF. The CDR3 DNA sequence: TGTGCCAGCAGCCAAGAACAGGGAAGGGGAGAGACCCAGTACTTC.

V is TRBV23-1 and J is TRBJ1-5; 8 bases align to TRBD1. TRBV23-1 is an ORF, and what it does is uncertain. The CDR3 totals 16 residues. Trimming at V came to 3 bases and at J to 2 bases, leaving 6 bases not matched to a gene. CDR3 sequence reads: CASSHPRQGCNQPQHF. DNA for the CDR3: TGCGCCAGCAGTCACCCGAGACAGGGGTGCAATCAGCCCCAGCATTTT.

The chain couples TRBV7-2 to TRBJ1-3; no reliable D call. V lost 2 bases to trimming and J lost 1 base, with 12 bases between them. Germline V gene data show CDR1 as SGHTA and CDR2 as FQGNSA. The CDR3 runs 16 residues. The DNA of the CDR3 is TGTGCCAGCAGCTTATGGCACCCAAGTTCTGGAAACACCATATATTTT. This gives the protein CASSLWHPSSGNTIYF.

This chain connects TRBV10-3 to TRBJ1-2; tentative D call: TRBD1 (5 bases). Germline V CDR1 and CDR2: ENHRY, SYGVKD. The germline V and J ends were trimmed by 8 bases and 3 bases, with 16 bases remaining between them. The CDR3 length is 14 residues. The CDR3 sequence is CAIEDGGIDYGYTF. The CDR3 DNA reads as TGTGCCATCGAAGATGGGGGGATCGACTATGGCTACACCTTC.

CDR3 loop: CASSQGQGRNYGYTF. In DNA, the CDR3 is TGTGCCAGCAGCCAAGGACAGGGGAGGAACTATGGCTACACCTTC. The J gene is TRBJ1-2, the V gene TRBV3-1 (or the pseudogene TRBV3-2); 8 bases align to TRBD1. V shed 1 base, J shed 2 bases, and the junction held 3 bases outside the gene matches. Looked up from germline, CDR1 is LGHDT and CDR2 is YNNKEL (reference sequence). CDR3 length: 15 amino acids.

A single count supports this clone. This chain uses TRBV23-1 with TRBJ1-6; a possible D gene is TRBD1 (6 bases). TRBV23-1 is classed as an ORF, of uncertain function. The V end was cut by 0 bases, the J end by 1 base, with 13 bases between. The CDR3 has 18 amino acids. Here the CDR3 reads CASSQSTEGESYNSPLHF. In DNA, the CDR3 is TGCGCCAGCAGTCAATCGACGGAGGGGGAATCCTATAATTCACCCCTCCACTTT.

The chain recombines TRBV19 with TRBJ1-2; no clear D. Germline V gene data show CDR1 as LNHDA and CDR2 as SQIVND (reference sequence). This CDR3 contains 15 residues. V was trimmed by 3 bases and J by 1 base, leaving 12 bases between them. The CDR3 DNA reads TGTGCCAGTAGTATGCGGGCAGGAGGTAACTATGGCTACACCTTC. This codes for CASSMRAGGNYGYTF.

As DNA, the CDR3 is TGTGCCAGCAGTCACAAGGTAGAAGGGGTGCCCTACGAGCAGTACTTC. Protein: CASSHKVEGVPYEQYF. V and J are TRBV6-8 and TRBJ2-7, with TRBD1 as a possible D gene (5 bases). The CDR3 extends over 16 amino acids. The germline V and J ends were trimmed by 5 bases and 2 bases, with 19 bases remaining between them. Germline V gene data show CDR1 as MNHGY and CDR2 as SAAAGT.

V and J are TRBV27 and TRBJ2-1; 9 bases are shared with TRBD2. The germline V gene has CDR1 MNHEY and CDR2 SMNVEV (reference sequence). The V segment lost 7 bases and the J segment 5 bases; nucleotides outside the gene matches: 9. This CDR3 region has 15 residues. The CDR3 nucleotides read TGTGCCAGCACCCTGCTAGCGGGACCTGACAATGAGCAGTTCTTC. Translated, it gives CASTLLAGPDNEQFF.

This chain uses TRBV6-5 with TRBJ2-1; 8 positions agree with TRBD2. This CDR3 has 16 residues. Trimming removed 2 bases from V and 2 bases from J; junction bases left unmatched: 5. Germline assignment: CDR1 MNHEY and CDR2 SVGAGI. CDR3 amino acids: CASSYRSGGTYNEQFF. DNA for the CDR3: TGTGCCAGCAGTTACCGCAGCGGGGGCACCTACAATGAGCAGTTCTTC.

The chain has TRBV28 and TRBJ2-7; D gene unclear. V gave up 2 bases and J gave up 0 bases, with 5 bases separating them. CDR3 length: 13 amino acids. Germline assignment: CDR1 MDHEN and CDR2 SYDVKM. The CDR3 DNA reads TGTGCCAGCAGTTTAGGCCACTCCTACGAGCAGTACTTC. Its protein product is CASSLGHSYEQYF.

J is TRBJ1-6 and V is TRBV5-6, with D perhaps matching TRBD1 (5 bases). CDR1 and CDR2 from the germline V gene are SGHDT and YYEEEE. This CDR3 has 18 amino acids. The germline V and J ends were trimmed by 0 bases and 5 bases, with 18 bases remaining between them. CDR3 in amino acids: CASSLAGRGRGNNSPLHF. CDR3 DNA sequence: TGTGCCAGCAGCTTGGCCGGGAGGGGTAGAGGAAATAATTCACCCCTCCACTTT.

The CDR3 DNA reads as TGCGCCAGCAGCTTGGGATCCGGGGGCGAAAAACTGTTTTTT. The encoded protein is CASSLGSGGEKLFF. The chain carries TRBV5-1 and TRBJ1-4, with D possibly TRBD1 on 6 matching bases. Germline lookup yields CDR1 SGHRS and CDR2 YFSETQ. This CDR3 is 14 amino acids long. V was clipped by 0 bases and J by 8 bases, with 11 bases between them.

This chain links TRBV3-1 (or the pseudogene TRBV3-2) with TRBJ1-4; TRBD1 is a possible D gene (5 bases). This CDR3 contains 18 residues. Trimming shortened V by 1 base and J by 6 bases, and 21 bases separated the two germline ends. Germline loops: CDR1 LGHDT, CDR2 YNNKEL (reference sequence). For the CDR3, the DNA is TGTGCCAGCAGCCAAGTAGCATTACTCAGGGAAGAGGATGAAAAACTGTTTTTT. This translates into CASSQVALLREEDEKLFF.

The chain couples TRBV24-1 to TRBJ2-1, with TRBD1 as a possible D gene (6 bases). Between the trimmed V and J ends, which lost 9 bases and 6 bases, there was a span of 8 bases. Germline loops: CDR1 KGHDR, CDR2 SFDVKD. The CDR3 contains 11 residues. DNA of the CDR3: TGTGCCACCCAGGGGCGCAATGAGCAGTTCTTC. It is translated as CATQGRNEQFF.

The chain couples TRBV2 to TRBJ2-7, with D perhaps matching TRBD2 (5 bases). Germline V gene lookup returns CDR1 SNHLY and CDR2 FYNNEI. Trimming pared 6 bases from V and 6 bases from J, leaving 27 bases between. The CDR3 sequence is 17 residues long. CDR3 DNA sequence: TGTGCCAGCAGAGGACCCCCGGGCAGGCCAAGAGGGTCCGAGCAGTACTTC. It translates to CASRGPPGRPRGSEQYF.

This rearrangement joins TRBV7-2 to TRBJ2-7; 10 bases line up with TRBD2. The CDR3 totals 13 residues. V shed 1 base and J 7 bases; nucleotides not matched to a gene: 1. The germline V gene encodes CDR1 SGHTA and CDR2 FQGNSA. The CDR3 sequence is CASSLEREGEQYF. CDR3 coding DNA: TGTGCCAGCAGCTTAGAGCGGGAGGGGGAGCAGTACTTC.

This chain joins TRBV25-1 and TRBJ1-1, with 11 bases that match TRBD1. The CDR3 consists of 14 residues. V lost 4 bases and J lost 5; bases outside the gene matches: 3. Per the germline V gene, CDR1 is MGHDK and CDR2 is SYGVNS. The CDR3 DNA reads as TGTGCCAGCAGTGTCGGGACAGGGGGTACTGAAGCTTTCTTT. It yields the protein CASSVGTGGTEAFF. Filled out from reference TRBV25-1 and TRBJ1-1, the complete variable domain reads EADIYQTPRYLVIGTGKKITLECSQTMGHDKMYWYQQDPGMELHLIHYSYGVNSTEKGDLSSESTVSRIRTEHFPLTLESARPSHTSQYLCASSVGTGGTEAFFGQGTRLTVV.

This clone was seen just once. V is TRBV4-3 and J is TRBJ1-2, with D uncertain. This CDR3 comprises 15 residues. Germline assignment: CDR1 LGHNA and CDR2 YSLEER. V shed 0 bases and J shed 5 bases, with 13 bases lying between them. CDR3 coding DNA: TGCGCCAGCAGCCAAGATGTCGGGGATGGGTATGGCTACACCTTC. Translation: CASSQDVGDGYGYTF.

The CDR3 DNA sequence: TGTGCCAGCAGCCAAAAAATGGGCCGACAGGGGCCCGTCCTGACTTTC. Translated, it gives CASSQKMGRQGPVLTF. The chain is built from TRBV3-1 (or the pseudogene TRBV3-2) and TRBJ2-6; the match to TRBD1 covers 8 bases. There are 16 residues in the CDR3. Trimming took 2 bases from V and 12 from J; bases not matched to a gene: 12. Germline values: CDR1 LGHDT, CDR2 YNNKEL (reference sequence).

V usage is TRBV28 and J usage is TRBJ1-2; weak D call: TRBD1 (5 bases). CDR1 is MDHEN and CDR2 is SYDVKM in the germline V gene. Trimming stripped 6 bases from V and 7 bases from J, with 15 bases between. CDR3 size: 13 residues. In DNA, the CDR3 is TGTGCCAGCAGGTCCGGGGCCAGCGGTGGCTACACCTTC. Residues: CASRSGASGGYTF.

The V gene is TRBV5-4, the J gene TRBJ1-2; 10 bases are a match to TRBD1. Losses at the gene ends were 4 bases for V and 7 bases for J; bases not matched to a gene: 7. The CDR3 loop spans 14 amino acids. Germline V gene data show CDR1 as SGHNT and CDR2 as YYREEE (reference sequence). The CDR3 sequence is CASSLDRGLGGYTF. Written as DNA, the CDR3 is TGTGCCAGCAGCCTTGACAGGGGGCTGGGTGGCTACACCTTC. Filled out from reference TRBV5-4 and TRBJ1-2, the complete variable domain reads ETGVTQSPTHLIKTRGQQVTLRCSSQSGHNTVSWYQQALGQGPQFIFQYYREEENGRGNFPPRFSGLQFPNYSSELNVNALELDDSALYLCASSLDRGLGGYTFGSGTRLTVV.

This clone was found once. The chain combines TRBV6-4 with TRBJ2-1; 10 bases fit TRBD2. The V segment lost 2 bases and the J segment 5 bases; nucleotides outside the gene matches: 3. The germline gives CDR1 MRHNA, CDR2 SNTAGT. The CDR3 consists of 15 residues. The CDR3 coding sequence is TGTGCCAGCAGTGACGAACTAGCGGGGAACAATGAGCAGTTCTTC. This encodes CASSDELAGNNEQFF.

The chain carries TRBV18 and TRBJ1-4, with D possibly being TRBD1 (5 bases). CDR3 length: 20 residues. Trimming shortened V by 1 base and J by 0 bases, and 21 bases separated the two germline ends. The germline V gene encodes CDR1 KGHSH and CDR2 LQKENI. CDR3 nucleotide sequence: TGTGCCAGCTCACCACAAGACTCAGGGACCGCCGCTGCAACTAATGAAAAACTGTTTTTT. Its protein is CASSPQDSGTAAATNEKLFF.